This TCR beta chain stems from a study of blood T cells in healthy people across ages. General observations from the study: TCR beta diversity correlated strongly with naive T cell percentage. Researchers said unsorted PBMCs prevented a conclusive naive versus antigen-experienced comparison.

This clonotype was counted at least ten times. Its target is not known. The V gene's germline CDR1 is SGHRS and CDR2 YFSETQ. V lost 3 bases, J lost 2 bases, and 1 base stayed unmatched. The CDR3 spans 14 residues. Combining a sample-barcoded 5' primer with a J-beta primer mix, a second PCR ran for roughly 6 to 12 cycles. TCRdb processed the 5' RACE reads anew with MiXCR; each CDR3 protein has one entry. The table shows about 670,000 distinct CDR3 sequences, with 52% occurring only once. The sample consisted of blood. The receptor was isolated from a woman of 80 years or more in good health. The J gene is TRBJ2-3, the V gene TRBV5-1, with 9 bases matching TRBD1. CDR3 DNA: TGCGCCAGCAGCTGGGACAGGGTCACAGATACGCAGTATTTT. This gives the protein CASSWDRVTDTQYF.